This T cell receptor beta chain was documented in a study of breast tumors, draining lymph nodes, adjacent tissues. Axillary draining lymph nodes of breast cancer patients supplied the node samples. TCRdb itself ran the multiplex PCR reads through MiXCR, one entry per CDR3 protein. Of under 350,000 distinct CDR3 sequences in the sample, over 30% are singletons; the top ten hold approximately 1%. This clonotype has ten or more counts. This CDR3 comprises 18 residues. Trimming shortened V by 0 bases and J by 0 bases, and 14 bases separated the two germline ends. The germline CDR1 and CDR2 sequences are LGHNA and YNFKEQ.

The sequencing sample was made of axillary lymph node tissue. The J gene is TRBJ2-2, the V gene TRBV4-2, with D unclear. The receptor comes from a female donor with breast cancer. Some clones in this sample may be carry-over from other donors' samples. The CDR3 here is CASSQDRAAKTNTGELFF. CDR3 bases: TGTGCCAGCAGCCAAGATCGGGCAGCCAAGACGAACACCGGGGAGCTGTTTTTT.